A single sample is the source of the 11 T cell receptor beta chains below, sequenced in a study of CD8+ T cells in alopecia areata (dated by TCRdb to the late 2010s). This specimen's time point label, interpreted: baseline before oral tofacitinib. The receptor library was made with the immunoSEQ multiplex PCR assay. RNA was extracted from all samples and reverse transcribed into cDNA as template for TCR sequencing. Here the immuneACCESS table is served through TCRdb, limited to in-frame sequences with V and J called. Missing clones are a known gap in these copies; in checked studies unresolved V genes cover under half, and the rest lacks a known reason. The sample contains 150,000 to 200,000 clones, about 72% of them found a single time. Roughly 11% of the sample is taken by the ten largest. This specimen consisted of CD8+ T cells sorted from blood, obtained at week 0. These receptors were obtained from a human donor with alopecia areata.

The chain carries TRBV27 and TRBJ2-3; 10 bases line up with TRBD2. V dropped 5 bases and J dropped 5; count of bases not matched to a gene: 10. The CDR3 is made up of 16 amino acids. The germline gives CDR1 MNHEY, CDR2 SMNVEV (reference sequence). Here the CDR3 reads CASSPEGGTSEDTQYF. DNA for the CDR3: TGTGCCAGCAGTCCCGAAGGCGGGACTAGCGAAGATACGCAGTATTTT.

The chain employs TRBV7-9 and TRBJ2-5; either TRBD1 or TRBD2 may supply D (5 bases each). Trimming shortened V by 1 base and J by 2 bases, and 11 bases separated the two germline ends. CDR3 size: 15 residues. The V gene's germline CDR1 is SEHNR and CDR2 FQNEAQ (reference sequence). The CDR3 here is CASSLVTGTQETQYF. CDR3 DNA sequence: TGTGCCAGCAGCTTAGTCACCGGGACGCAAGAGACCCAGTACTTC.

This clone was seen only a few times. The chain combines TRBV6-5 with TRBJ2-1, with 9 bases that match TRBD2. This CDR3 comprises 13 residues. Trimming took 8 bases from V and 8 from J; bases not matched to a gene: 7. Germline V gives CDR1 MNHEY, CDR2 SVGAGI. DNA of the CDR3: TGTGCCAGCTCCGCGGGGGGGTACGATGAGCAGTTCTTC. Translated: CASSAGGYDEQFF.

The chain carries TRBV6-5 and TRBJ2-5; 8 bases align to TRBD1. Trimming took 7 bases from V and 5 from J; bases not matched to a gene: 6. CDR3 length equals 13 residues. Per germline, CDR1 MNHEY and CDR2 SVGAGI. CDR3 nucleotides: TGTGCCAGCAACGACAGGGGTTGGGAGACCCAGTACTTC. Translation: CASNDRGWETQYF.

The chain carries TRBV29-1 and TRBJ1-2; D ambiguous. The V gene's germline CDR1 is SQVTM and CDR2 ANQGSEA. V gave up 4 bases and J gave up 6 bases, with 9 bases separating them. The CDR3 is made up of 11 amino acids. CDR3 amino acids: CSVVFQNGYTF. The CDR3 DNA is TGCAGCGTTGTGTTTCAAAATGGCTACACCTTC.

The chain has TRBV4-2 and TRBJ2-5, with D maybe TRBD1 (6 bases). The CDR3 is made up of 11 amino acids. V was cut by 4 bases and J by 8 bases, with 8 bases left in between. Germline CDR1 LGHNA, CDR2 YNFKEQ. CDR3 residues: CASSRGGTQYF. DNA for the CDR3: TGTGCCAGCAGCCGAGGGGGAACCCAGTACTTC.

The genes are TRBV4-1 and TRBJ2-7; the D gene is possibly TRBD2 (6 bases). Germline V CDR1 and CDR2: MGHRA, YSYEKL. V gave up 2 bases and J gave up 3 bases, with 20 bases separating them. This CDR3 is built from 17 residues. Here the CDR3 reads CASSQFLAEREYYEQYF. The CDR3 DNA is TGCGCCAGCAGCCAATTTTTAGCGGAAAGGGAATACTACGAGCAGTACTTC.

This clone was recorded a few times. The V call is TRBV9, the J call TRBJ2-1; tentative D call: TRBD1 (6 bases). Germline CDR1 and CDR2: SGDLS and YYNGEE. The CDR3 spans 12 residues. Trimming stripped 0 bases from V and 9 bases from J, with 7 bases between. The CDR3 DNA is TGTGCCAGCAGCGTAGGGACAGTTGAGCAGTTCTTC. Translating it yields CASSVGTVEQFF.

This clone came up a few times. The chain couples TRBV27 to TRBJ1-5; D may be TRBD1 (6 bases). The germline V gene encodes CDR1 MNHEY and CDR2 SMNVEV (reference sequence). This CDR3 contains 14 residues. The V and J ends lost 4 bases and 4 bases respectively, with 11 bases between them. CDR3 sequence: CASSSQGLNQPQHF. CDR3 nucleotide sequence: TGTGCCAGCAGTTCGCAGGGGTTGAATCAGCCCCAGCATTTT.

The chain recombines TRBV11-1 with TRBJ2-5; D is unresolved. V lost 5 bases to trimming and J lost 3 bases, with 10 bases between them. Germline CDR1 reads SGHAT; CDR2 reads FQDESV (reference sequence). This CDR3 region has 13 residues. The CDR3 nucleotides read TGTGCCAGCAGCCAGTTCCCCAAAGAGACCCAGTACTTC. This codes for CASSQFPKETQYF. The variable domain in full, completed from reference TRBV11-1 and TRBJ2-5, reads EAEVAQSPRYKITEKSQAVAFWCDPISGHATLYWYRQILGQGPELLVQFQDESVVDDSQLPKDRFSAERLKGVDSTLKIQPAELGDSAMYLCASSQFPKETQYFGPGTRLLVL.

This clone was seen a handful of times. V and J are TRBV30 and TRBJ2-3; 7 nucleotides agree with TRBD2. The junction had 4 bases not matched to a gene; V was cut back by 0 bases and J by 1 base. This CDR3 is 15 amino acids long. Per germline, CDR1 GTSNPN and CDR2 SVGIG (reference sequence). For the CDR3, the DNA is TGTGCCTGGAGTGTAGAAGCGGGGCGCACAGATACGCAGTATTTT. Translation gives CAWSVEAGRTDTQYF.